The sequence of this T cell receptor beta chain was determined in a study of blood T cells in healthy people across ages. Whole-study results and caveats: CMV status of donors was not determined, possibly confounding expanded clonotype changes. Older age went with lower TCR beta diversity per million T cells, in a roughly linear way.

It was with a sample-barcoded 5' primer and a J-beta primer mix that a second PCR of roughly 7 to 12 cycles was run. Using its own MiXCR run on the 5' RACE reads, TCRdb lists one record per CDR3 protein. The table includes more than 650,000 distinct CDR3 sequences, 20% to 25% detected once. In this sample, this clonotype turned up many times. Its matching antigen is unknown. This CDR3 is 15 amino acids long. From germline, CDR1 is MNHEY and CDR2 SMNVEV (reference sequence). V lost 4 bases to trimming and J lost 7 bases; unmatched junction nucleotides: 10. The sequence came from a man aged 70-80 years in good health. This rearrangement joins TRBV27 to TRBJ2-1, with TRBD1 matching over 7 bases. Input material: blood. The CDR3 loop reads CASSSRQGVVNEQFF. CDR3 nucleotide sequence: TGTGCCAGCAGTTCCCGACAGGGTGTCGTGAATGAGCAGTTCTTC.